This T cell receptor beta chain is drawn from a study of graft-versus-host responses after intestinal transplantation. Whole-study context: Recipients obtained multivisceral, liver-intestinal, or isolated intestinal transplants.

Germline V gene data show CDR1 as MNHEY and CDR2 as SMNVEV (reference sequence). V trimming: 6 bases; J trimming: 5 bases; junction bases outside the gene matches: 21. This CDR3 has 19 residues. Study results and caveats: With peak circulating GvH clone levels came an association with early post-transplant HvG declines.

Measured with immunoSEQ multiplex PCR; TCRdb has only the in-frame clones, and not every one. The data hold roughly 120,000 clones, with over 80% observed a single time. In the case of this clone: As yet, its antigen is unknown.

This chain connects TRBV27 to TRBJ2-1; 8 bases match TRBD2. The source is a human donor who received an intestinal transplant. Sample: unstimulated CD4+ T cells sorted from spleen or lymph node cells, taken before intestinal transplant. The CDR3 coding sequence is TGTGCCAGCAGCTCCAGACGGGCCGGGAAGCGGGAGATCAACAATGAGCAGTTCTTC. It translates to CASSSRRAGKREINNEQFF.